The 24 T cell receptor beta chains below were found in one sample sequenced in a study of neoadjuvant anti-PD-1 for oral cavity cancer. Time point noted: after neoadjuvant nivolumab, at surgical resection. TCRdb's copy holds only in-frame clones and misses some; the assay was immunoSEQ multiplex PCR. The data show 55,000 to 75,000 clones, roughly nine tenths seen once. This material consisted of PBMCs, taken after nivolumab (anti-PD-1) treatment. These receptors were taken from a person aged 40-85 years with oral cavity squamous cell carcinoma.

This sequence joins TRBV5-1 and TRBJ1-1; no clear D. There are 15 residues in the CDR3. Germline lookup yields CDR1 SGHRS and CDR2 YFSETQ. V shed 4 bases and J shed 0 bases, with 13 bases lying between them. CDR3 bases: TGCGCCAGCAGCCCCCGGCGGCAGATGAACACTGAAGCTTTCTTT. Protein sequence: CASSPRRQMNTEAFF.

This clone has a single count. This sequence joins TRBV19 and TRBJ1-1; D not certain. Trimming took 3 bases from V and 0 from J, leaving 14 bases between them. This CDR3 region has 16 residues. Germline-derived CDR1 and CDR2 are LNHDA and SQIVND (reference sequence). CDR3 region: CASSIRVSGMNTEAFF. DNA for the CDR3: TGTGCCAGTAGTATTCGAGTTTCGGGAATGAACACTGAAGCTTTCTTT.

The V and J genes are TRBV5-3 and TRBJ2-4; no clear D gene. TRBV5-3 is an open reading frame, and its role is uncertain. The CDR3 has 16 residues. Trimming cost V 1 base and J 0 bases, with 11 bases left between them. The CDR3 DNA is TGTGCCAGAAGCTTGTACAGACCTCTAGCCAAAAACATTCAGTACTTC. This sequence encodes CARSLYRPLAKNIQYF.

This chain joins TRBV19 and TRBJ1-2; no clear D. V was shortened by 2 bases and J by 2 bases, with 6 bases between the two germline ends. The CDR3 sequence is 13 residues long. Germline V gene lookup returns CDR1 LNHDA and CDR2 SQIVND (reference sequence). The CDR3: CASSIIGNYGYTF. The CDR3 nucleotides read TGTGCCAGTAGTATAATTGGGAACTATGGCTACACCTTC.

The CDR3 sequence: CASSLIQGASYEQYF. In DNA, the CDR3 is TGTGCCAGCAGTCTCATACAGGGGGCTTCCTACGAGCAGTACTTC. The chain links TRBV27 to TRBJ2-7; 9 nucleotides line up with TRBD1. The V segment lost 5 bases and the J segment 1 base; nucleotides outside the gene matches: 6. CDR3 length: 15 amino acids. CDR1 is MNHEY, CDR2 SMNVEV, per germline (reference sequence).

CDR3 nucleotide sequence: TGTGCCAGCAGCGAGGGCCTTCTGAGCTCCTACAATGAGCAGTTCTTC. It codes for CASSEGLLSSYNEQFF. V gene TRBV9 combines with J gene TRBJ2-1; D gene ambiguous. The CDR3 is 16 residues long. V lost 3 bases and J lost 0, with 13 bases in between. Germline assignment: CDR1 SGDLS and CDR2 YYNGEE.

This sequence joins TRBV6-1 and TRBJ1-5; 7 positions match TRBD1. Germline lookup yields CDR1 MNHNS and CDR2 SASEGT. The CDR3 length is 16 residues. J gave up 0 bases and V 4 bases, and 6 bases lay outside the gene matches. CDR3 loop: CASSGGQVYSNQPQHF. Written as DNA, the CDR3 is TGTGCCAGCAGTGGAGGACAGGTTTATAGCAATCAGCCCCAGCATTTT.

The chain uses TRBV6-6 and TRBJ2-7, with 9 bases lining up with TRBD1. This CDR3 has 13 amino acids. In germline, CDR1 is MNHNY, CDR2 SVGAGI (reference sequence). The junction had 5 bases not matched to a gene; V was cut back by 5 bases and J by 6 bases. CDR3 region: CASSATGGAEQYF. The CDR3 nucleotides read TGTGCCAGCAGTGCGACAGGGGGGGCCGAGCAGTACTTC.

V is TRBV5-1 and J is TRBJ1-1; D is possibly TRBD1 (5 bases). The germline V gene has CDR1 SGHRS and CDR2 YFSETQ. The CDR3 spans 17 residues. Trimming stripped 4 bases from V and 4 bases from J, with 23 bases between. As DNA, the CDR3 is TGCGCCAGCAGCATTCAGGGTGTGGGAACCCTGAGCACTGAAGCTTTCTTT. This gives the protein CASSIQGVGTLSTEAFF.

The rearrangement uses TRBV27 and TRBJ2-7, with D perhaps matching TRBD1 (7 bases). In germline, CDR1 is MNHEY, CDR2 SMNVEV (reference sequence). This CDR3 is built from 14 residues. V dropped 4 bases and J dropped 4 bases, with 14 bases sitting between them. CDR3 region: CASSSAGGWYEQYF. CDR3 coding DNA: TGTGCCAGCAGTTCGGCAGGGGGGTGGTACGAGCAGTACTTC.

This rearrangement joins TRBV9 to TRBJ2-3, with 7 nucleotides matching TRBD2. The J segment lost 1 base and the V segment lost 2 bases, leaving 7 bases of the junction unmatched. Germline V lookup: CDR1 SGDLS, CDR2 YYNGEE. This CDR3 region has 16 residues. The CDR3 reads CASSVSRLAGTDTQYF. The CDR3 DNA reads as TGTGCCAGCAGCGTTAGTCGGCTAGCGGGCACAGATACGCAGTATTTT.

A single count supports this clone. This chain links TRBV4-1 with TRBJ1-4; perhaps TRBD1 as D (5 bases). This CDR3 is built from 15 residues. CDR1 and CDR2 from the germline V gene are MGHRA and YSYEKL. The ends were cut back, 3 bases at V and 6 bases at J, with 14 bases in the middle. CDR3 DNA sequence: TGCGCCAGCAGCCAGGGCGACAGAGGATATGAAAAACTGTTTTTT. This codes for CASSQGDRGYEKLFF.

The J gene is TRBJ1-3, the V gene TRBV9; possibly TRBD1 for D (5 bases). This CDR3 is built from 16 residues. Germline V gives CDR1 SGDLS, CDR2 YYNGEE. V was pared by 4 bases and J by 1 base, with 15 bases between. The CDR3 region is CASSHPKTVSGNTIYF. CDR3 coding DNA: TGTGCCAGCAGCCACCCCAAGACAGTTTCTGGAAACACCATATATTTT.

The V and J genes are TRBV6-5 and TRBJ1-3; 7 bases align to TRBD1. The CDR3 spans 15 residues. V gave up 5 bases and J gave up 3 bases; unmatched junction bases: 7. The germline gives CDR1 MNHEY, CDR2 SVGAGI. The DNA for the CDR3 is TGTGCCAGCAGTCTAGGGGGCCGGTTTGGAAACACCATATATTTT. Protein product: CASSLGGRFGNTIYF.

The chain is built from TRBV11-2 and TRBJ2-7; D is unresolved. The germline V and J ends were trimmed by 1 base and 3 bases, with 10 bases remaining between them. The CDR3 spans 14 residues. Germline values: CDR1 SGHAT, CDR2 FQNNGV. DNA for the CDR3: TGTGCCAGCAGCTTAGTAACCGGAGACTACGAGCAGTACTTC. Protein: CASSLVTGDYEQYF.

The chain is built from TRBV5-1 and TRBJ2-1; D may be TRBD1 (6 bases). CDR3 length: 14 amino acids. The V gene's germline CDR1 is SGHRS and CDR2 YFSETQ. The ends were cut back, 4 bases at V and 6 bases at J, with 14 bases in the middle. CDR3 protein: CASSHPDRSNEQFF. CDR3 DNA sequence: TGCGCCAGCAGCCATCCCGACAGGAGCAATGAGCAGTTCTTC. The full variable domain, rest sourced from reference TRBV5-1 and TRBJ2-1, is KAGVTQTPRYLIKTRGQQVTLSCSPISGHRSVSWYQQTPGQGLQFLFEYFSETQRNKGNFPGRFSGRQFSNSRSEMNVSTLELGDSALYLCASSHPDRSNEQFFGPGTRLTVL.

The chain uses TRBV6-5 and TRBJ1-4, with D unclear. CDR1 is MNHEY and CDR2 is SVGAGI in the germline V gene. The CDR3 is 15 amino acids. Trimming took 0 bases from V and 3 from J, leaving 8 bases between them. The CDR3 bases are TGTGCCAGCAGTTACTCGGGTACGGCTAATGAAAAACTGTTTTTT. Protein: CASSYSGTANEKLFF.

This clone was counted a few times. J is TRBJ2-7 and V is TRBV9, with a weak D call TRBD1 (6 bases). Deletions cut 0 bases from V and 2 bases from J, with 9 bases between. CDR1 and CDR2 from the germline V gene are SGDLS and YYNGEE. The CDR3 runs to 14 residues. The CDR3 loop is CASSVDQGPYEQYF. CDR3 in DNA: TGTGCCAGCAGCGTAGACCAGGGGCCCTACGAGCAGTACTTC.

The rearrangement joins TRBV18 to TRBJ1-6; D is perhaps TRBD1 (6 bases). Germline V gene sequence: CDR1 KGHSH, CDR2 LQKENI. V was pared by 5 bases and J by 10 bases, with 12 bases between. There are 13 residues in the CDR3. The CDR3 sequence: CASSSAGDSPLHF. The CDR3 DNA sequence: TGTGCCAGCTCATCAGCAGGGGACTCACCCCTCCACTTT. The full variable domain, with the rest looked up from reference TRBV18 and TRBJ1-6, is NAGVMQNPRHLVRRRGQEARLRCSPMKGHSHVYWYRQLPEEGLKFMVYLQKENIIDESGMPKERFSAEFPKEGPSILRIQQVVRGDSAAYFCASSSAGDSPLHFGNGTRLTVT.

CDR3 loop: CASSLVGYNEQFF. The CDR3, as DNA: TGTGCCAGCAGCTTAGTAGGGTACAATGAGCAGTTCTTC. The chain is built from TRBV7-9 and TRBJ2-1; D unresolved. V shed 1 base and J shed 4 bases, with 5 bases lying between them. The germline V gene has CDR1 SEHNR and CDR2 FQNEAQ (reference sequence). CDR3 length: 13 residues.

The V call is TRBV10-3, the J call TRBJ1-4; no firm D call. Germline assignment: CDR1 ENHRY and CDR2 SYGVKD. Trimming left V 0 bases short and J 5 bases short, with 13 bases between. The CDR3 sequence is 16 residues long. CDR3 amino acids: CAISESKSPRNEKLFF. Written as DNA, the CDR3 is TGTGCCATCAGTGAGTCGAAAAGTCCAAGAAATGAAAAACTGTTTTTT.

The chain carries TRBV5-1 and TRBJ2-7, with TRBD2 matching 9 bases. The CDR3 spans 19 residues. The V gene's germline CDR1 is SGHRS and CDR2 YFSETQ. V lost 3 bases, J lost 1 base, and 17 bases stayed unmatched. For the CDR3, the DNA is TGCGCCAGCAGCTCACGCGCGGTTCCGTTAGCGGGGGAGTCCTACGAGCAGTACTTC. Encoded protein: CASSSRAVPLAGESYEQYF. The full variable domain, completed using reference TRBV5-1 and TRBJ2-7, is KAGVTQTPRYLIKTRGQQVTLSCSPISGHRSVSWYQQTPGQGLQFLFEYFSETQRNKGNFPGRFSGRQFSNSRSEMNVSTLELGDSALYLCASSSRAVPLAGESYEQYFGPGTRLTVT.

The V and J genes are TRBV7-2 and TRBJ2-7; 15 bases fit TRBD2. Germline values: CDR1 SGHTA, CDR2 FQGNSA. V shed 2 bases, J shed 5 bases, and the junction held 7 bases outside the gene matches. The CDR3 has 17 amino acids. The CDR3, as DNA: TGTGCCAGCAGCTTAAACCCCGGACTAGCGGGAGGGAACGAGCAGTACTTC. Protein sequence: CASSLNPGLAGGNEQYF.

The rearrangement uses TRBV10-2 and TRBJ1-1; the D gene is possibly TRBD1 (5 bases). There are 15 residues in the CDR3. CDR1 is WSHSY, CDR2 SAAADI, per germline. Trimming stripped 2 bases from V and 4 bases from J, with 14 bases between. The CDR3 spells CASSEPPRGSTEAFF. The CDR3 DNA follows: TGCGCCAGCAGTGAGCCGCCGAGGGGCAGCACTGAAGCTTTCTTT.